This T cell receptor beta chain was found in a study of shared clonotypes between healthy human individuals. As for the study in general: The cohort had two women and a few men, ages 18 to 49.

This CDR3 is built from 15 residues. Per the germline V gene, CDR1 is SGHRS and CDR2 is YFSETQ. V shed 4 bases and J 0 bases; nucleotides not matched to a gene: 3. This table comes from immunoSEQ multiplex PCR, and its TCRdb copy is limited to in-frame clones, with some not included. The sample records approximately 2.5 million clones, over 85% being singletons. The sequenced sample was naive CD4+ T cells from PBMCs. Subset meaning: CD45RA+ positively selected. The source of this sequence is a man between 18 and 35 years old in good health. Some clones in this sample may be carry-over from other donors' samples. This chain uses TRBV5-1 with TRBJ2-2; 7 bases agree with TRBD2. CDR3 nucleotide sequence: TGCGCCAGCAGCCGGCGGGGGACGAACACCGGGGAGCTGTTTTTT. Translation gives CASSRRGTNTGELFF.